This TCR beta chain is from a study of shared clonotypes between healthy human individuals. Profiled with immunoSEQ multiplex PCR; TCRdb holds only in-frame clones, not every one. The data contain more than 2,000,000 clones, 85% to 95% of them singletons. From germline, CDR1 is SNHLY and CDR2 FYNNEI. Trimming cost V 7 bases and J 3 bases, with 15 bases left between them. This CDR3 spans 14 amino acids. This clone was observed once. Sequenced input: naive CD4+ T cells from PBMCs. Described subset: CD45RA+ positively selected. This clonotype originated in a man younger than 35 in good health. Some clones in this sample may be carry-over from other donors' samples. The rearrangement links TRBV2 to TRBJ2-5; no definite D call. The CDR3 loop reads CASTSQRSKETQYF. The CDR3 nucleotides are TGTGCCAGCACCTCTCAACGGTCTAAAGAGACCCAGTACTTC. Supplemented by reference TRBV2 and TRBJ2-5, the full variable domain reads EPEVTQTPSHQVTQMGQEVILRCVPISNHLYFYWYRQILGQKVEFLVSFYNNEISEKSEIFDDQFSVERPDGSNFTLKIRSTKLEDSAMYFCASTSQRSKETQYFGPGTRLLVL.